This T cell receptor (beta chain) stems from a study of coeliac disease. Notes on this clone: Antigen: not known.

TCRdb's copy holds only in-frame clones and misses some; the assay was immunoSEQ multiplex PCR. The sample includes about 3,000 clones, about three fifths of them seen just once. General study points: Cross-contamination between intraepithelial and lamina propria cells was possible. Of coeliac lamina propria samples, 9 of 18 held published gliadin-specific TRB sequences, versus 1 of 6 controls. The authors considered this approach unsuitable for unbiased detection of gliadin-specific T cells.

The germline V gene has CDR1 SNHLY and CDR2 FYNNEI. The CDR3 has 13 amino acids. Deletions cut 4 bases from V and 2 bases from J, with 9 bases between. The sequence came from a woman aged 50 to 60 without celiac disease. The V call is TRBV2, the J call TRBJ2-7; D perhaps matches TRBD2 (5 bases). The specimen was lymphocytes from the gut lamina propria. CDR3 loop: CASSVGVTYEQYF. CDR3 nucleotide sequence: TGTGCCAGCAGTGTCGGGGTCACCTACGAGCAGTACTTC.